The TCR beta chain under discussion was sequenced for a study of blood T cell repertoires in COVID-19. As for the study in general: T cells, B-cell-depleted T cells, or PBMCs provided the cDNA or gDNA that served as material.

Libraries were prepared by immunoSEQ multiplex PCR; TCRdb keeps only in-frame clonotypes and omits some of them. Here the sample spans around 200,000 clones, roughly 84% being singletons. CDR3 length equals 13 residues. V shed 5 bases, J shed 7 bases, and the junction held 5 bases outside the gene matches. Germline CDR1 and CDR2: LGHDT and YNNKEL (reference sequence). V gene TRBV3-1 (or the pseudogene TRBV3-2) combines with J gene TRBJ1-2; 9 nucleotides align to TRBD1. The material sequenced was peripheral blood. This receptor was taken from a human donor with acute or convalescent COVID-19. The donor label of this sample is uncertain. The CDR3 reads CASSGRTGVGYTF. As DNA, the CDR3 is TGTGCCAGCAGCGGACGGACAGGGGTTGGCTACACCTTC.